This TCR beta chain was recorded in a study of untreated major depressive disorder. V was cut by 2 bases and J by 11 bases, with 9 bases left in between. Germline V gene sequence: CDR1 MDHEN, CDR2 SYDVKM. CDR3 size: 11 residues. The protocol was immunoSEQ multiplex PCR, while the TCRdb copy is restricted to in-frame clones and leaves out a portion. The sample carries just over 20,000 clones, around 87% recorded once. The gene calls are TRBV28 and TRBJ1-1; D is unclear. Sequenced input: CD4+ T cells from PBMCs. The receptor comes from a woman aged 30 to 39 in good health. CDR3 region: CASSLALGAFF. DNA of the CDR3: TGTGCCAGCAGTTTAGCCTTGGGCGCTTTCTTT.